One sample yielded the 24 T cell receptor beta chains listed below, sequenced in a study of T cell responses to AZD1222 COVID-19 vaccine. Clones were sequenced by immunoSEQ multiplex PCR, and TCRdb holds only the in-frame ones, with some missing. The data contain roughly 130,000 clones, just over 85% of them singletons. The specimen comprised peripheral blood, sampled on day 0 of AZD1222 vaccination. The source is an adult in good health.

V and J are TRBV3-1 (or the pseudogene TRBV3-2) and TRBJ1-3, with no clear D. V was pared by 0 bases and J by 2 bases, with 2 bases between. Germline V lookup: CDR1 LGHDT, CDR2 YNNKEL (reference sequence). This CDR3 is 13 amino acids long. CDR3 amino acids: CASSQEPGNTIYF. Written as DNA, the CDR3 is TGTGCCAGCAGCCAAGAGCCTGGAAACACCATATATTTT.

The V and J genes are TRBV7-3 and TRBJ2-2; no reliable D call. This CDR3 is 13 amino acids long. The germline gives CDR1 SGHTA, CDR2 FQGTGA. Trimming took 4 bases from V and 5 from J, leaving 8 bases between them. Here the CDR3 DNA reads TGTGCCAGCAGCTCCCAGTATACCGGGGAGCTGTTTTTT. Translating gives CASSSQYTGELFF. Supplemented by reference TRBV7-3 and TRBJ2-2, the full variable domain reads GAGVSQTPSNKVTEKGKYVELRCDPISGHTALYWYRQSLGQGPEFLIYFQGTGAADDSGLPNDRFFAVRPEGSVSTLKIQRTERGDSAVYLCASSSQYTGELFFGEGSRLTVL.

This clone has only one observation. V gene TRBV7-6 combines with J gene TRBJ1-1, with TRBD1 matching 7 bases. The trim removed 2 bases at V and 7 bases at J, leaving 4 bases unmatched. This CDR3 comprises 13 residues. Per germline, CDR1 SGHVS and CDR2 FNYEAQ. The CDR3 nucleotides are TGTGCCAGCAGCTTAAGACAGGGAAGTGAAGCTTTCTTT. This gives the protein CASSLRQGSEAFF.

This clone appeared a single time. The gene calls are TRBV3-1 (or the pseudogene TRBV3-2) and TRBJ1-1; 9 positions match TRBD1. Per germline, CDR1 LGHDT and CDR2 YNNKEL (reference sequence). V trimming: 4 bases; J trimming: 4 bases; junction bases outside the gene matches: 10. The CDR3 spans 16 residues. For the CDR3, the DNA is TGTGCCAGCAGCCTCCTGATGGACAGGGGAGGCACTGAAGCTTTCTTT. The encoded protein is CASSLLMDRGGTEAFF.

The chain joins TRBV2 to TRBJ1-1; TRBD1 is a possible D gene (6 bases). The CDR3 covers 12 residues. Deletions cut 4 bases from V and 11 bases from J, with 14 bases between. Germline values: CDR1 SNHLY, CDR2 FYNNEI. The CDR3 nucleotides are TGTGCCAGCAGTGCTGACAGGTGGTTCGCTTTCTTT. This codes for CASSADRWFAFF.

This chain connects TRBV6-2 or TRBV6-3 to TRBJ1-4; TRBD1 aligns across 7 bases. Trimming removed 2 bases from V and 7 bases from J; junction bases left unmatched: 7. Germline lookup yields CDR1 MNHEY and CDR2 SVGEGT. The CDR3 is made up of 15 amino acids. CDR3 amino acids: CASSYGTGAGEKLFF. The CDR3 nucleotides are TGTGCCAGCAGTTACGGAACAGGGGCGGGTGAAAAACTGTTTTTT.

The CDR3: CASSTGTDQETQYF. Here the CDR3 DNA reads TGTGCCAGCAGCACCGGGACAGACCAAGAGACCCAGTACTTC. The gene calls are TRBV5-4 and TRBJ2-5; TRBD1 matches at 7 bases. Trimming took 4 bases from V and 0 from J; bases not matched to a gene: 3. CDR3 length: 14 amino acids. The germline gives CDR1 SGHNT, CDR2 YYREEE (reference sequence).

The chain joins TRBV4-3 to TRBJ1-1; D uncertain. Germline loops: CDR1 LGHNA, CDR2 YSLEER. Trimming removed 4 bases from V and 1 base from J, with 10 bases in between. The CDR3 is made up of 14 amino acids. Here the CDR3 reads CASSRRQRNTEAFF. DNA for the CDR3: TGCGCCAGCAGCCGGAGGCAGAGGAACACTGAAGCTTTCTTT.

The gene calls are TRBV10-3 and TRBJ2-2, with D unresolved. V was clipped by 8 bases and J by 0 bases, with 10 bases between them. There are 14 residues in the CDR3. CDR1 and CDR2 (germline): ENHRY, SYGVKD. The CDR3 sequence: CAIASDTNTGELFF. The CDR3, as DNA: TGTGCCATCGCCTCTGATACGAACACCGGGGAGCTGTTTTTT.

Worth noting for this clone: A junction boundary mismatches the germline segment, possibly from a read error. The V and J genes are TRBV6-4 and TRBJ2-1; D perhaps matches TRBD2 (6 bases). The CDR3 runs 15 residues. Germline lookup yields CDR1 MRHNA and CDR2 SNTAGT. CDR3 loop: CASSRLGLPYDEQFF. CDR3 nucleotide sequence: TGTGCCAGCAGCAGACTAGGACTGCCCTACGATGAGCAGTTCTTC.

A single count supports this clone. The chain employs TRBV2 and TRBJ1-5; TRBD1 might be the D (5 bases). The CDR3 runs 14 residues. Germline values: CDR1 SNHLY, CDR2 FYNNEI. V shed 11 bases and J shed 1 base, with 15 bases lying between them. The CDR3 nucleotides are TGTGCCTCAACAGGCGGGCAAAGCAATCAGCCCCAGCATTTT. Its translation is CASTGGQSNQPQHF.

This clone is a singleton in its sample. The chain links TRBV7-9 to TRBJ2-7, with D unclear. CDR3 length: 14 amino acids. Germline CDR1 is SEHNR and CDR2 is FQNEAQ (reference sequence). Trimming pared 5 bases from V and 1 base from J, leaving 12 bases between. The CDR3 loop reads CASSAPDGSYEQYF. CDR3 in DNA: TGTGCCAGCAGCGCTCCCGACGGGTCCTACGAGCAGTACTTC.

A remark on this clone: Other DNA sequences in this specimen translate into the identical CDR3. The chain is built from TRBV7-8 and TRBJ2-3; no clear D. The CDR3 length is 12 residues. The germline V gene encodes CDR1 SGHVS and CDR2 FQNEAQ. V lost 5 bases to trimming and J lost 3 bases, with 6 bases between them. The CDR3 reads CASSQRTDTQYF. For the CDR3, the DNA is TGTGCCAGCAGCCAACGGACAGATACGCAGTATTTT.

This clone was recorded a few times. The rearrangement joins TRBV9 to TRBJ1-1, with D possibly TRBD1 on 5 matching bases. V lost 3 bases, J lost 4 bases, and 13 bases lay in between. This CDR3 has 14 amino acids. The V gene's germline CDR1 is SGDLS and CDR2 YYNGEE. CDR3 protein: CASSAKGLGTEAFF. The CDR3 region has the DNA TGTGCCAGCAGCGCGAAGGGGTTGGGCACTGAAGCTTTCTTT.

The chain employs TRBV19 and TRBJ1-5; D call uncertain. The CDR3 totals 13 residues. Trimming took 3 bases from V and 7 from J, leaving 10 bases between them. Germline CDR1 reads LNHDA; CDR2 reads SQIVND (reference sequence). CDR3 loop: CASSMVRGQPQHF. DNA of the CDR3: TGTGCCAGTAGTATGGTCCGTGGACAGCCCCAGCATTTT.

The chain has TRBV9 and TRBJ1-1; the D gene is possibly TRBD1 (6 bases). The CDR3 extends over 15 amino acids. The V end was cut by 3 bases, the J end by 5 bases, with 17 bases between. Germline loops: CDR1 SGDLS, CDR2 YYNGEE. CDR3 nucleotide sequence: TGTGCCAGCAGCGCGACCCCAGGGGTAGGGACTGAAGCTTTCTTT. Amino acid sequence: CASSATPGVGTEAFF.

The CDR3 region is CASSPLLRGRNTIYF. CDR3 DNA sequence: TGTGCCAGCAGCCCACTCTTGAGGGGAAGAAACACCATATATTTT. The chain uses TRBV28 and TRBJ1-3; maybe TRBD1 (5 bases). This CDR3 spans 15 amino acids. The germline V gene has CDR1 MDHEN and CDR2 SYDVKM. Trimming took 6 bases from V and 5 from J, leaving 17 bases between them.

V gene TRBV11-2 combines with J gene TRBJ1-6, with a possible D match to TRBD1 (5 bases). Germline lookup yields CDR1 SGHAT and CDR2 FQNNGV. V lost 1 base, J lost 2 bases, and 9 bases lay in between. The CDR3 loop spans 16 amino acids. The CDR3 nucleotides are TGTGCCAGCAGCTTAGGGGGCCTAACCTATAATTCACCCCTCCACTTT. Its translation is CASSLGGLTYNSPLHF.

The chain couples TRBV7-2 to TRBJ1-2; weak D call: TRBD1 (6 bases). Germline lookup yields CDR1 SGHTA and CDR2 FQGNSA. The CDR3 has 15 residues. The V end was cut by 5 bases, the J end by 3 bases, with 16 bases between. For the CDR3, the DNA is TGTGCCAGCAGCGAGACGACAGGACGGGACTATGGCTACACCTTC. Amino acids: CASSETTGRDYGYTF.

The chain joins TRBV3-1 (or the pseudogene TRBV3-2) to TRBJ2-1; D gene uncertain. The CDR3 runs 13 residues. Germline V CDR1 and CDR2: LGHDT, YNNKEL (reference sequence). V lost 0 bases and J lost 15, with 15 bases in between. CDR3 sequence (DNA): TGTGCCAGCAGCCAAGAACGGCACCCGGGCCCGTTCTTC. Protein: CASSQERHPGPFF.

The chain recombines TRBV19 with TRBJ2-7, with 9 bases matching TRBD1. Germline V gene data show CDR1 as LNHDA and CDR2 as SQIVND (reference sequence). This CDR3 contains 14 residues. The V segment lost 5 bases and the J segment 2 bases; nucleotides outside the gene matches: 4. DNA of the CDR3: TGTGCCAGTAGTCTGGGGACAGGGACCTACGAGCAGTACTTC. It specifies CASSLGTGTYEQYF.

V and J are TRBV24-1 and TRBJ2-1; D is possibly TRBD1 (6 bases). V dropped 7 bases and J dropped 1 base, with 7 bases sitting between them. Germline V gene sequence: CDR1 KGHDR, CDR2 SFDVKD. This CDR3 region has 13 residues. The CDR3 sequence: CATRQGSYNEQFF. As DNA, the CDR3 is TGTGCCACCAGGCAGGGGTCCTACAATGAGCAGTTCTTC.

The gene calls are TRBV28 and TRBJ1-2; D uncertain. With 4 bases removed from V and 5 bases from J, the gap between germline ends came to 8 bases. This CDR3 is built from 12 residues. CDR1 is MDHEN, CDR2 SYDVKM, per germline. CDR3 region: CASSYPTYGYTF. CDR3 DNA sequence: TGTGCCAGCAGTTATCCTACTTATGGCTACACCTTC.

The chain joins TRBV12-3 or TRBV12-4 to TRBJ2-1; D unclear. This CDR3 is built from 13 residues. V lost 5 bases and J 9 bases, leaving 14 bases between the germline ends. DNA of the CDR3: TGTGCCAGCAGTCTCCCGGTTGGTGTTGAGCAGTTCTTC. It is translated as CASSLPVGVEQFF.